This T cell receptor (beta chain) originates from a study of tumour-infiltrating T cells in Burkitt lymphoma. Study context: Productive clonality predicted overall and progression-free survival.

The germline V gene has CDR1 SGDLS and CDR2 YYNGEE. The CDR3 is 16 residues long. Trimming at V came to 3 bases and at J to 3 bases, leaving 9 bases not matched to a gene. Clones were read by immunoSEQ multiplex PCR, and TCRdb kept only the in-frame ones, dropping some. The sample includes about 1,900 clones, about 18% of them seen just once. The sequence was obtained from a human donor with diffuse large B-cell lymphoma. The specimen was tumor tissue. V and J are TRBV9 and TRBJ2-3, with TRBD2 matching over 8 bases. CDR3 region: CASSGHSGGGTDTQYF. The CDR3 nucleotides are TGTGCCAGCAGCGGTCACAGCGGGGGAGGGACAGATACGCAGTATTTT.